This T cell receptor beta chain was recorded in a study of cytomegalovirus exposure and HLA in healthy donors (dated by TCRdb to about 2017). Context from the whole study: An earlier analysis of roughly 500 of the donors reported around 280 Gb of sequence data and 117 million unique TCR beta sequences obtained from 150 million to 200 million T cells. The genetic ancestry cluster associated with self-reported Caucasian donors included roughly four fifths of the roughly 380 genotyped donors. About 320 gigabases of sequencing data and 70 million to 85 million unique TCR sequences were included in an early release covering over 600 HLA-typed donors. Every repertoire in the discovery cohort had been generated on one and the same sequencing platform. To predict cytomegalovirus infection status, the study combined high-throughput TCR immunosequencing, statistical association of individual TCRs with disease status, and machine learning. Genome-wide SNP genotypes for about three fifths of the roughly 700 donors were used in a later genetic analysis, which treated that subset as a discovery cohort. The number of donors typed differed by locus, with about 629-640 for A, B, C, DRB1 and DQB1, about 500 for DQA1, 600 to 610 for DPA1, and approximately 470 for DPB1. Because of strong linkage in the cohort, roughly five DR-DQ haplotypes were treated as single units for association and clustering. An earlier analysis of several hundred of the donors used high-throughput TCR beta sequencing to judge whether each TCR beta V gene segment behaved as functional or pseudogenic. The study used immunosequencing to profile the T cell repertoires of hundreds of subjects and linked those repertoires to cytomegalovirus serostatus. In the later analysis, no new phenotypic data were used to find candidate immune exposures; instead, reliance was placed on TCR beta sequences and their occurrence across donors. A later analysis re-analyzed previously published TCR beta repertoires from about 600 donors and added high-resolution HLA genotyping to study TCR occurrence patterns. HLA typing covered class I and class II loci at four-digit resolution. Along with the 666-subject first cohort, a separate validation cohort of over a hundred different subjects was used. The study aimed to test whether signatures of past pathogen exposure could be identified by cataloging public T cell receptors. Donor age, sex, ethnicity and CMV serostatus were compiled alongside the repertoire data. Among some 410 genotyped donors of the cohort, an average of 235,054 unique TCR beta nucleotide sequences were sequenced per donor, roughly 20% of them non-productive. Overall study outcomes, separate from this receptor: A later analysis associated 16,951 TCR beta sequences with specific HLA alleles at a false discovery rate of 0.05. A further reported finding was that TCR beta sequences accurately predicted the HLA-A and HLA-B alleles for most subjects in the first cohort. In a later analysis, most CMV-associated TCR beta chains were found to appear HLA-restricted, with HLA associations seemingly driven largely by CMV exposure. An association between a missense DCLRE1C variant and V-gene and J-gene trimming of TCR beta chains was found in a later genetic analysis and replicated in an independent cohort. Because counts were too low, some 17 rarely observed V segments, including chromosome 9 orphons, were left out of the earlier analysis of some 600 of the donors. The classifier was reported to diagnose cytomegalovirus status with high specificity and sensitivity in both the original and validation cohorts. Compared with the roughly 710-donor mean, donors in an Asian-associated ancestry cluster had fewer N-insertions in productive TCRs, according to a later genetic analysis. The study gave a list of around 170 TCR beta chains associated with cytomegalovirus. In a later analysis, HLA-associated TCR beta chains showed more clonal expansion and lower generation probabilities than non-associated chains that were equally common. An earlier analysis of roughly 570 of the donors showed that most TCR beta V segments appeared in productive rearrangements either about 90% or about 30% of the time, which broadly matched IMGT annotations. While some public TCRs were present in many individuals, most TCR sequences turned up only very rarely across donors. The authors suggested that the approach could potentially be extended to other disease states and immunological phenotypes. HLA typing was unavailable for some donors at each locus, so association tests used only the typed subset. In this cohort, only TCR beta chains were sequenced, and detectable features were limited by the absence of alpha or paired-chain data. Some IMGT-functional V segments, including TRBV6-2 and TRBV6-3, could not be told apart with the 87-base-pair reads, so those segments were excluded. In a later analysis, several top co-occurrence clusters were reported to appear linked to parvovirus B19, influenza, CMV and Epstein-Barr virus. Immune exposure information for the cohort was limited to CMV serostatus. Correlated functional status among segregating V segments might reflect linkage disequilibrium, but an unknown experimental factor could not be ruled out. A cluster of highly shared sequence variants was judged likely to represent a technical artifact of the sequencing pipeline. When HLA alleles, especially DR and DQ, strongly co-occurred, attributing TCR associations to individual alleles was difficult. The presence/absence analyses assumed that sequencing depth was roughly uniform across donors, and that assumption may not be true. In a later analysis, the rate of TCR association differed among HLA loci, with DRB1 alleles having the most associated TCRs and HLA-C alleles having the fewest. A few of the identified cytomegalovirus-associated TCR beta chains were confirmed in vitro to be specific for cytomegalovirus antigens.

Preparation of the library involved the immunoSEQ multiplex PCR assay. For the multiplex PCR, a mixture combining 60 forward primers for TCR Vbeta segments and 13 reverse primers for TCR Jbeta segments was used. The CDR3 region of rearranged TCR beta genes was amplified from genomic DNA with a multiplex PCR assay. On the Illumina HiSeq System, the amplified TCR beta libraries were sequenced as 87-base-pair reads. Turning to the authors' computational methods: Across the 600 to 700 repertoires, a later analysis counted 80 million or so unique TCR beta chains, roughly 11 million of which were shared by at least two donors. A nearest-neighbor algorithm error-corrected the raw reads and collapsed the reads into unique sequences, merging closely related sequences to remove PCR and sequencing errors. Alignment of CDR3 sequences to IMGT reference sequences was used to assign V, D and J gene segments. Each retained sequence needed at least a six-nucleotide match to both a V gene segment and a J gene segment. Rearrangements were called productive when the CDR3 lacked stop codons and stayed in frame with V and J; all others were non-productive. Following IMGT convention, CDR3 was defined as the stretch from the second conserved V-encoded cysteine up to the conserved J-encoded phenylalanine. In an earlier analysis of some 550 of the donors, sequences lacking an unambiguous match to a single V gene segment were excluded. An earlier analysis of 587 of the donors classified V segments as functional when productive rearrangements were above 56.7% and as segregating when the standard deviation between donors was above 5%. A statistical classification framework was built to diagnose cytomegalovirus status from the catalog of TCR beta chain sequences. In a later analysis, TCR nucleotide sequences were compared against IMGT/GENE-DB human TR gene sequences so that V and J genes could be assigned. In a later analysis, CDR3 sequences and most-parsimonious VDJ recombination scenarios were assigned using the TCRdist pipeline. In a later analysis, each TCR beta chain was defined by its CDR3 amino acid sequence together with its V-gene family, and reads lacking a unique V-gene family were excluded. To address suspected cross-contamination and a sequencing artifact, a later analysis removed 550 to 750 highly shared, low-generation-probability nucleotide sequences. In a later analysis, a clonal expansion index was calculated for each public chain from normalized within-repertoire ranks of inferred template counts. In a later analysis, generation probabilities were computed using a VDJ recombination model fitted to out-of-frame rearrangements, and the results were checked against IGoR. In a later analysis, hypergeometric tests were used to score TCR-TCR, TCR-HLA and TCR-CMV co-occurrence, with a repertoire-size bias correction applied to TCR pairs. In a later analysis, false discovery rates were estimated by permuting HLA or CMV assignments 20 times. In a later analysis, co-occurring TCRs were grouped using DBSCAN, with TCRdist sequence similarity added in when clustering inside HLA-allele-positive subsets. Repertoires with fewer than 30,000 or more than 120,000 public chains were left out of co-occurrence clustering, as were a handful of repertoires with anomalous nucleotide sharing. TCRdb provides this immuneACCESS table in a form limited to in-frame rearrangements. Some clones are lacking; in checked studies, under half of them reflect an unresolved V gene, and why the rest are absent is not known. V and J calls and clone size come straight from that table; D and trimming were deduced from the DNA. A total of some 200,000 clones appear in this sample, more than 65% of them only once. The ten largest clones capture roughly 1.5% of the sample.

In total, just over 650 healthy bone marrow donors made up the cohort. All cohort members were sampled while nominally healthy, although unrecorded immune exposures were likely present. The donor tested CMV seropositive and was one of the 289 seropositive cohort members. A peripheral blood sample was provided by each donor, and peripheral blood mononuclear cells were used for TCR beta sequencing. Genomic DNA extraction from the blood cell samples was performed with the Qiagen DNeasy Blood Extraction Kit. V is cut back by 2 bases and J by 5 bases, with 7 bases in the junction unmatched. CDR1 and CDR2 are drawn from the germline V gene: MNHEY, SVGAGI. The CDR3 starts with the cysteine, ends with the phenylalanine, and has 16 residues. The DNA shown is the 48-base CDR3, in frame from base 1. Notes on this clone: The specificity of this receptor is unknown. Per-base quality was not reported, and no clone a single base away is much larger than it.

The sequenced sample was PBMCs. This sequence was found in a girl aged 5 to 17 in good health and CMV-seropositive. The chain is made from TRBV6-5 and TRBJ2-3; a stretch of 10 junction bases matches TRBD1. CDR3 region: CASSYLGTGVRDTQYF. The sequenced DNA: TGTGCCAGCAGTTACCTCGGGACAGGGGTGAGAGATACGCAGTATTTT.